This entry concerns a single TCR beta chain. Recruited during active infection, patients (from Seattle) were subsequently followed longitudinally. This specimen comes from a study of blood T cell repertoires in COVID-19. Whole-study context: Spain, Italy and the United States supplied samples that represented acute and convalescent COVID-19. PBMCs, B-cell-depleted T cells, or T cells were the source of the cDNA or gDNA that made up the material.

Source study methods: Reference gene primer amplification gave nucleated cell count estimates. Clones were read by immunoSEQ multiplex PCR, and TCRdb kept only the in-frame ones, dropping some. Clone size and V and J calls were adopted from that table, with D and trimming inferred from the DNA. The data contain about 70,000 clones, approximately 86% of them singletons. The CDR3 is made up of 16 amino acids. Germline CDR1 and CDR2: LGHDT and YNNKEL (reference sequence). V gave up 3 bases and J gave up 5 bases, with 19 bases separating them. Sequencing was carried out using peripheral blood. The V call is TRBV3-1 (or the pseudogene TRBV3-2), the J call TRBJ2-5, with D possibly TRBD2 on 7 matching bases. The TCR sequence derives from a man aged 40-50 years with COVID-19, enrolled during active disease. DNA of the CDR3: TGTGCCAGCAGCCATCCTCTTAGGGGGGGCTGGGAGACCCAGTACTTC. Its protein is CASSHPLRGGWETQYF.